This passage covers 22 T cell receptor beta chains from one sample sequenced in a study of T cells after yellow fever vaccination. Via MiXCR, TCRdb re-called the 5' RACE reads, giving one row per CDR3 protein. The profile shows 350,000 or so distinct CDR3 sequences, 8.1% of them singletons. The sequences come from PBMCs, collected about 41 days after the first yellow fever vaccination. Source of these receptors: a man between 18 and 29 years old who received the YFV17D yellow fever vaccine.

This clonotype was counted only a few times. The V call is TRBV7-9, the J call TRBJ2-7; 10 bases fit TRBD1. The CDR3 totals 13 residues. V dropped 5 bases and J dropped 9; count of bases not matched to a gene: 7. Germline values: CDR1 SEHNR, CDR2 FQNEAQ (reference sequence). This chain's CDR3 is CASSQSDRGTQYV. The CDR3 DNA reads as TGTGCCAGCAGCCAGTCGGACAGGGGGACGCAGTACGTC.

This clonotype was seen only a few times. The V call is TRBV5-1, the J call TRBJ2-3; no reliable D call. CDR3 length: 15 amino acids. From germline, CDR1 is SGHRS and CDR2 YFSETQ. The ends were cut back, 2 bases at V and 1 base at J, with 11 bases in the middle. CDR3 amino acids: CASSFMLDGTDTQYF. DNA of the CDR3: TGCGCCAGCAGCTTTATGTTAGATGGCACAGATACGCAGTATTTT.

The chain links TRBV7-6 to TRBJ2-5, with 9 bases identical to TRBD2. In germline, CDR1 is SGHVS, CDR2 FNYEAQ. Trimming removed 5 bases from V and 6 bases from J; junction bases left unmatched: 10. CDR3 size: 15 residues. CDR3 loop: CASSDRSGGLKTQYF. DNA of the CDR3: TGTGCCAGCAGCGACAGGAGCGGGGGGTTGAAGACCCAGTACTTC.

A few counts support this clonotype. The V gene is TRBV11-2, the J gene TRBJ2-2, with TRBD2 matching over 7 bases. Per the germline V gene, CDR1 is SGHAT and CDR2 is FQNNGV. V dropped 5 bases and J dropped 3; count of bases not matched to a gene: 9. This CDR3 is built from 16 residues. CDR3 bases: TGTGCCAGCAGCCAAGGGAGGGACTACCACACCGGGGAGCTGTTTTTT. It translates to CASSQGRDYHTGELFF.

Many counts were recorded for this clonotype. The DNA of the CDR3 is TGTGCCATCAGATCTGGAGTTGCCGGCTACGAGCAGTACGTC. This encodes CAIRSGVAGYEQYV. V and J are TRBV10-3 and TRBJ2-7; D remains unclear. The CDR3 is made up of 14 amino acids. V was pared by 6 bases and J by 3 bases, with 15 bases between. CDR1 ENHRY and CDR2 SYGVKD come from the germline V gene.

This clonotype was seen a few times. The junction and the germline gene differ at one end; a read error may be behind it. This rearrangement joins TRBV5-6 to TRBJ2-7; TRBD1 aligns across 7 bases. This CDR3 is built from 15 residues. From germline, CDR1 is SGHDT and CDR2 YYEEEE. CDR3 coding DNA: TGTGCCAGCAGCCCGGTCGGGACAGAGCCCTACCAGCAGTACTTC. As protein: CASSPVGTEPYQQYF.

This chain uses TRBV5-1 with TRBJ2-5, with 8 bases matching TRBD2. From germline, CDR1 is SGHRS and CDR2 YFSETQ. The CDR3 covers 14 residues. V was clipped by 1 base and J by 3 bases; unmatched bases: 2. The CDR3 DNA sequence: TGCGCCAGCAGCTTGTTTAGCGGGGAAGAGACCCAGTACTTC. Translated: CASSLFSGEETQYF.

The chain combines TRBV6-6 with TRBJ1-1; TRBD1 aligns across 8 bases. The V gene end was trimmed by 7 bases and the J gene end by 2 bases; junction bases not matched to a gene: 3. Germline lookup yields CDR1 MNHNY and CDR2 SVGAGI (reference sequence). CDR3 length equals 13 residues. The CDR3 protein is CASTDRGNTEAFF. CDR3 coding DNA: TGTGCCAGCACCGACAGGGGAAACACTGAAGCTTTCTTT.

CDR3 nucleotide sequence: TGTGCCAGCAGTTACGGGTCGACAGGGGTATATACACCCCTCCACTTT. It translates to CASSYGSTGVYTPLHF. The chain links TRBV6-2 or TRBV6-3 to TRBJ1-6, with 8 bases lining up with TRBD1. V trimming: 2 bases; J trimming: 11 bases; junction bases outside the gene matches: 11. Germline values: CDR1 MNHEY, CDR2 SVGEGT. The CDR3 sequence is 16 residues long.

The table lists this clonotype with a few counts. The chain is built from TRBV7-8 and TRBJ2-5; either TRBD1 or TRBD2 may supply D (5 bases each). The CDR3 spans 16 residues. Looked up from germline, CDR1 is SGHVS and CDR2 is FQNEAQ. Trimming stripped 5 bases from V and 4 bases from J, with 20 bases between. For the CDR3, the DNA is TGTGCCAGCAGCCATCGACGAGGACTCACAGGAGAGACCCAGTACTTC. Its translation is CASSHRRGLTGETQYF.

This clonotype was observed a handful of times. The chain is built from TRBV9 and TRBJ2-7, with D perhaps TRBD2 (6 bases). V lost 0 bases and J lost 0, with 13 bases in between. The CDR3 contains 16 residues. In germline, CDR1 is SGDLS, CDR2 YYNGEE. CDR3 sequence: CASSVGGDASSYEQYF. DNA of the CDR3: TGTGCCAGCAGCGTAGGGGGGGACGCGAGCTCCTACGAGCAGTACTTC.

This clonotype appeared a few times. This rearrangement joins TRBV20-1 to TRBJ2-2; D is perhaps TRBD1 (7 bases). The V end was cut by 2 bases, the J end by 5 bases, with 18 bases between. This CDR3 contains 16 residues. Germline V lookup: CDR1 DFQATT, CDR2 SNEGSKA (reference sequence). The DNA for the CDR3 is TGCAGTGCTAGAAGCGGAGGGGGCGCAAAGACCGGGGAGCTGTTTTTT. Amino acid sequence: CSARSGGGAKTGELFF.

V and J are TRBV29-1 and TRBJ1-2; tentatively, D is TRBD1 (6 bases). CDR1 and CDR2 (germline): SQVTM, ANQGSEA. This CDR3 is 17 amino acids long. Trimming removed 5 bases from V and 4 bases from J, with 26 bases in between. The DNA for the CDR3 is TGCAGCGTTACATACGGGACATCCCCTAACCTTGGCTATGGCTACACCTTC. Translating gives CSVTYGTSPNLGYGYTF.

This clonotype showed up just a few times. This sequence joins TRBV3-1 and TRBJ1-2, with D possibly matching TRBD1 (6 bases). The germline V gene has CDR1 LGHDT and CDR2 YNNKEL (reference sequence). Trimming removed 0 bases from V and 6 bases from J, with 14 bases in between. This CDR3 contains 15 residues. The CDR3 DNA sequence: TGTGCCAGCAGCCAAGACGGGGGCAGTTACCATGGCTACACCTTC. It encodes CASSQDGGSYHGYTF.

In this sample, this clonotype turned up a few times. This chain joins TRBV5-4 and TRBJ2-1; TRBD2 matches at 10 bases. Germline CDR1 SGHNT, CDR2 YYREEE (reference sequence). The CDR3 has 17 residues. Trimming took 0 bases from V and 7 from J; bases not matched to a gene: 10. The CDR3 region has the DNA TGTGCCAGCAGCTTGGCCTCTAAGCGGGGGGGCCCGAATGAGCAGTTCTTC. Translation gives CASSLASKRGGPNEQFF.

This sequence joins TRBV5-1 and TRBJ2-1; a possible D gene is TRBD2 (6 bases). The length of the CDR3 is 14 residues. V dropped 3 bases and J dropped 9 bases, with 16 bases sitting between them. Germline V gene lookup returns CDR1 SGHRS and CDR2 YFSETQ. CDR3 in amino acids: CASSWSVGGGEQFF. CDR3 DNA: TGCGCCAGCAGCTGGAGCGTGGGGGGTGGTGAGCAGTTCTTC.

This chain links TRBV12-3 or TRBV12-4 with TRBJ2-1, with D tentatively TRBD1 (5 bases). This CDR3 spans 17 amino acids. Trimming left V 7 bases short and J 0 bases short, with 19 bases between. CDR3 DNA sequence: TGTGCCAGCACCGTACACCCCCAGGGAATCTCCTACAATGAGCAGTTCTTC. As protein: CASTVHPQGISYNEQFF.

This clonotype was seen a handful of times. The rearrangement joins TRBV4-1 to TRBJ1-6; a weak D match, TRBD1 (5 bases). Germline CDR1 is MGHRA and CDR2 is YSYEKL. The ends were cut back, 1 base at V and 0 bases at J, with 13 bases in the middle. This CDR3 region has 18 residues. The CDR3 nucleotides are TGCGCCAGCAGCCAAGGGACACCCCAAAGCTCCTATAATTCACCCCTCCACTTT. Encoded protein: CASSQGTPQSSYNSPLHF.

This clonotype was counted a few times. This chain links TRBV6-1 with TRBJ1-6, with a possible D match to TRBD1 (6 bases). The CDR3 is 18 residues long. V dropped 6 bases and J dropped 3 bases, with 21 bases sitting between them. Germline V CDR1 and CDR2: MNHNS, SASEGT. Here the CDR3 DNA reads TGTGCCAGCAGACTTTTTCGGGGGGGCGGAGGCTATAATTCACCCCTCCACTTT. This codes for CASRLFRGGGGYNSPLHF.

This sequence joins TRBV18 and TRBJ2-1, with D unclear. Germline CDR1 and CDR2: KGHSH and LQKENI. V was shortened by 1 base and J by 6 bases, with 19 bases between the two germline ends. The CDR3 consists of 17 residues. CDR3 protein: CASSPLLRRRAPNEQFF. The CDR3 region has the DNA TGTGCCAGCTCACCACTTCTGCGTCGACGAGCTCCCAATGAGCAGTTCTTC.

The V gene is TRBV12-3 or TRBV12-4, the J gene TRBJ2-2, with TRBD1 identical over 7 bases. Germline trimming cut 0 bases from V and 5 bases from J; bases unmatched to any gene: 15. The CDR3 is made up of 19 amino acids. The CDR3 region is CASSLAPFLGGARTGELFF. CDR3 sequence (DNA): TGTGCCAGCAGTTTAGCGCCATTTTTAGGGGGCGCGAGAACCGGGGAGCTGTTTTTT.

This clonotype was observed many times. The rearrangement links TRBV4-2 to TRBJ1-2; a weak D match, TRBD1 (5 bases). Trimming stripped 4 bases from V and 1 base from J, with 13 bases between. The CDR3 runs to 15 residues. Germline V CDR1 and CDR2: LGHNA, YNFKEQ. CDR3 region: CASSRSGRDNYGYTF. The CDR3 bases are TGTGCCAGCAGCCGCTCGGGACGGGATAACTATGGCTACACCTTC.